This T cell receptor (beta chain) came from a study of a mutant IDH1 vaccine in newly diagnosed glioma. Across the study: Antecedent treatment encompassed radiotherapy, temozolomide, or their combination; the majority received both. Study-wide points: Changes in top peripheral clonotypes did not appear linked to pseudoprogression. Immune responses induced by the vaccine were seen in approximately 93% of patients, spanning multiple MHC alleles.

The CDR3 loop spans 14 amino acids. Germline V gene lookup returns CDR1 MNHEY and CDR2 SVGAGI. Trimming removed 2 bases at V and 3 bases at J, with 11 bases between. Time point reported: baseline, week 1 (first vaccination visit). Treatment indicated: pre-vaccination baseline after standard-of-care therapy. New WHO grade 3 or 4 astrocytomas that were IDH1-mutant and ATRX-lost occurred in the donors. This table comes from immunoSEQ multiplex PCR, and its TCRdb copy is limited to in-frame clones, with some not included. The table records about 54,000 clones, about four fifths of them present only once. On this clone itself: No antigen is known for it.

Sequences were derived from PBMCs, sampled from a glioma patient treated with radiotherapy, temozolomide or both. The source is a man between 18 and 29 years old with glioma. V gene TRBV6-5 combines with J gene TRBJ2-7, with D perhaps being TRBD1 or TRBD2 (5 bases each). The CDR3 loop is CASSYKGTYYEQYF. In DNA form, the CDR3 reads TGTGCCAGCAGTTACAAGGGGACCTACTACGAGCAGTACTTC.